Listed below are T cell receptor beta chains from one sample, sequenced in a study of cytomegalovirus exposure and HLA in healthy donors. Clones were sequenced by immunoSEQ multiplex PCR, and TCRdb holds only the in-frame ones, with some missing. Found here are around 70,000 clones; the top ten clones hold around 2.4%. The sequenced sample was PBMCs. The receptor set was obtained from a female donor in good health and CMV-seropositive. Both conserved end residues are part of each CDR3. Fields, in order: V gene, J gene, CDR3 protein.

TRBV10-1	TRBJ2-7	CASSGGQGYEQYF
TRBV7-6	TRBJ2-7	CASSLGFGTGSYEQYF
TRBV4-3	TRBJ1-2	CASSQAGTGVTYGYTF
TRBV7-2	TRBJ1-2	CASWELGYGYTF
TRBV7-8	TRBJ1-1	CASRRRGGTEAFF
TRBV2	TRBJ2-7	CASSEIRYEQYF
TRBV5-1	TRBJ1-1	CASSLEAPTEAFF
TRBV9	TRBJ1-1	CASSVDSNTEAFF
TRBV10-3	TRBJ1-6	CAISEPGGGGPFYNSPLHF
TRBV30	TRBJ1-2	CAWSVPGQGALVGYTF
TRBV11-2	TRBJ1-5	CASSSLGGAGGNQPQHF
TRBV6-1	TRBJ1-5	CASSDGRAKYSNQPQHF
TRBV30	TRBJ1-5	CAWNKRQGSNQPQHF
TRBV2	TRBJ1-2	CASIDRGRIGGYTF
TRBV25-1	TRBJ2-2	CASRTGGGTGELFF
TRBV6-4	TRBJ2-3	CASSDSREGSGADTQYF
TRBV30	TRBJ2-1	CAWSKGAQYWNEQFF
TRBV30	TRBJ1-2	CAWSPLGQGINTF
TRBV28	TRBJ2-7	CASSTGVSYEQYF
TRBV6-5	TRBJ2-5	CASRPTSSHKTQYF
TRBV10-3	TRBJ2-7	CAISERQGSTDEQYF
TRBV4-3	TRBJ1-1	CASSHDRNTEAFF
TRBV7-2	TRBJ1-1	CASSSTGFEDTEAFF
TRBV9	TRBJ2-2	CASSVSQGSTGELFF
TRBV5-1	TRBJ1-3	CASSFGVSGNTIYF
TRBV6-5	TRBJ1-3	CASTRLQDKNTIYF
TRBV7-6	TRBJ2-1	CASSFRARYNEQFF
TRBV19	TRBJ2-5	CASSMFGREETQYF
TRBV30	TRBJ1-4	CAWSGQRNEKLFF
TRBV7-9	TRBJ1-2	CASSLGGLGVNGYTF
TRBV28	TRBJ2-2	CASSYLRAAGELFF
TRBV19	TRBJ2-2	CATRTANTGELFF
TRBV5-1	TRBJ1-1	CASSRQGGGTEAFF
TRBV4-1	TRBJ1-2	CASSQAGRGNYGYTF
TRBV4-2	TRBJ2-7	CASSQDQRGGPDEQYF
TRBV19	TRBJ1-2	CASSTQGQEANYGYTF
TRBV4-3	TRBJ2-1	CASSGGVSGVNEQFF